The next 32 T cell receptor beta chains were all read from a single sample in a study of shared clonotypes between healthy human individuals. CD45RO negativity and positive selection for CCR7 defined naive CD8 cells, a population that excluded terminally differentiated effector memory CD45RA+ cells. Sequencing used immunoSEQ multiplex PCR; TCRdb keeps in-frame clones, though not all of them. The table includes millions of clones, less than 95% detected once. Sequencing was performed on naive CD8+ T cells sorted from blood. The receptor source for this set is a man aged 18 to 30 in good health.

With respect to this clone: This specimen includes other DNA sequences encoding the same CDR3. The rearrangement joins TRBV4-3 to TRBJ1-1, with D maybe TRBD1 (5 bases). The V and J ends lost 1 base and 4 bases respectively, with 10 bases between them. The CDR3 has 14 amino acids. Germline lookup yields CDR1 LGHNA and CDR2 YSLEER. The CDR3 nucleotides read TGCGCCAGCAGCCAAGGGGGCGAGGGCACTGAAGCTTTCTTT. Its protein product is CASSQGGEGTEAFF.

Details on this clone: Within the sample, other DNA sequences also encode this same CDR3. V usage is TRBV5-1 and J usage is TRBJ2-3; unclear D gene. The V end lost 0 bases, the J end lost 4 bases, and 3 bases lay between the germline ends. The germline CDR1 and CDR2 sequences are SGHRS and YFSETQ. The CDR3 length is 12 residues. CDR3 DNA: TGCGCCAGCAGCTTGGACCCAGATACGCAGTATTTT. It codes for CASSLDPDTQYF.

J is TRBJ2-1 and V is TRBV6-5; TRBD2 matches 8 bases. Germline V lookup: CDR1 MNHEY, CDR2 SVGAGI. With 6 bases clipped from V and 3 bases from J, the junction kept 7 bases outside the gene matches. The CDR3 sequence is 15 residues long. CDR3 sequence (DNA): TGTGCCAGCAGCCCCACCGGGACTAGCTACAATGAGCAGTTCTTC. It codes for CASSPTGTSYNEQFF.

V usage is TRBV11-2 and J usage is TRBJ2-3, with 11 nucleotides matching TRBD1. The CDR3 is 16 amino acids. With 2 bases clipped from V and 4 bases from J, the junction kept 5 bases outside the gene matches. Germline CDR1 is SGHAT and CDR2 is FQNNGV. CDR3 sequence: CASSLSGQGAADTQYF. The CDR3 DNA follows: TGTGCCAGCAGCTTATCCGGACAGGGGGCTGCAGATACGCAGTATTTT.

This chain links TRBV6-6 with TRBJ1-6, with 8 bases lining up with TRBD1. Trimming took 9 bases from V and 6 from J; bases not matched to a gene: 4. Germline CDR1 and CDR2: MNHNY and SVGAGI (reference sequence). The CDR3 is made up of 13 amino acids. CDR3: CASRQGFNSPLHF. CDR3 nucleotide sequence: TGTGCCAGTAGACAGGGGTTTAATTCACCCCTCCACTTT.

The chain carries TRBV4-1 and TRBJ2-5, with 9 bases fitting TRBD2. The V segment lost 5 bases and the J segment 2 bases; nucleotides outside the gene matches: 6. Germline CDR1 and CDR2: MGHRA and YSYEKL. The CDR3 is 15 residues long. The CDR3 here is CASSILAGEQETQYF. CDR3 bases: TGCGCCAGCAGCATACTAGCGGGCGAACAAGAGACCCAGTACTTC.

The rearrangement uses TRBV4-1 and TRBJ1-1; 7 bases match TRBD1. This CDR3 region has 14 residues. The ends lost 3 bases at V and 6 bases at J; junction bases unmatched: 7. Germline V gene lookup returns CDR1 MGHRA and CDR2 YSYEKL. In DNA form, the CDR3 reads TGCGCCAGCAGCCAGATGACAGGGAGGCCTGAAGCTTTCTTT. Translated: CASSQMTGRPEAFF.

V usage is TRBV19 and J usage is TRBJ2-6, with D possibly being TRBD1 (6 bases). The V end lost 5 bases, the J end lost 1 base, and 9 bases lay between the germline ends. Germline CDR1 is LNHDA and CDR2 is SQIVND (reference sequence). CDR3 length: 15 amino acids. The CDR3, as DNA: TGTGCCAGTAGTCACAGGGCGTCTGGGGCCAACGTCCTGACTTTC. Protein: CASSHRASGANVLTF.

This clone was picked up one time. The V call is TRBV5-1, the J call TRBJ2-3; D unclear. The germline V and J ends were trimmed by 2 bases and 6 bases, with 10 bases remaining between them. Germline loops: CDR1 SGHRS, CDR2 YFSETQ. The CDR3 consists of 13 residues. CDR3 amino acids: CASSFGDLDTQYF. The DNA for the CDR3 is TGCGCCAGCAGCTTCGGCGATTTGGATACGCAGTATTTT.

CDR3: CASFHGYEQFF. Here the CDR3 DNA reads TGTGCCAGCTTTCATGGGTATGAGCAGTTCTTC. This chain connects TRBV6-1 to TRBJ2-1, with D unresolved. V gave up 8 bases and J gave up 8 bases, with 10 bases separating them. The CDR3 loop spans 11 amino acids. Germline V gene data show CDR1 as MNHNS and CDR2 as SASEGT.

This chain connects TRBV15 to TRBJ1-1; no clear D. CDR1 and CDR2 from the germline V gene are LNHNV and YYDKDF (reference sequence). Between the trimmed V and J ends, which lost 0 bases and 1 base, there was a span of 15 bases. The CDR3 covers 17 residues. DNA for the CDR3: TGTGCCACCAGCAGAGATTACTCTCCCAACGCGAACACTGAAGCTTTCTTT. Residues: CATSRDYSPNANTEAFF. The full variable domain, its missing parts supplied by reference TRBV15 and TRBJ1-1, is DAMVIQNPRYQVTQFGKPVTLSCSQTLNHNVMYWYQQKSSQAPKLLFHYYDKDFNNEADTPDNFQSRRPNTSFCFLDIRSPGLGDTAMYLCATSRDYSPNANTEAFFGQGTRLTVV.

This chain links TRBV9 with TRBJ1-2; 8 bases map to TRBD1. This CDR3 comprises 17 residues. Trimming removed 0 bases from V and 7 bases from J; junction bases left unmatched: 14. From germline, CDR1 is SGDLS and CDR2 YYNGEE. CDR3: CASSVATRVQGVGGYTF. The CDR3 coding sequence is TGTGCCAGCAGCGTAGCTACGAGAGTACAGGGGGTTGGTGGCTACACCTTC. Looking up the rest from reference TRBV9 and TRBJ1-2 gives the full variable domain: DSGVTQTPKHLITATGQRVTLRCSPRSGDLSVYWYQQSLDQGLQFLIQYYNGEERAKGNILERFSAQQFPDLHSELNLSSLELGDSALYFCASSVATRVQGVGGYTFGSGTRLTVV.

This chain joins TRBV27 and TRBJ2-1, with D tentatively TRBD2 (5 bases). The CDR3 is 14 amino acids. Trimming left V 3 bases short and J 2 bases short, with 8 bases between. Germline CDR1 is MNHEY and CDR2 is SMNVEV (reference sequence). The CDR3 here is CASSLDSPYNEQFF. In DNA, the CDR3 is TGTGCCAGCAGTTTGGACTCTCCCTACAATGAGCAGTTCTTC.

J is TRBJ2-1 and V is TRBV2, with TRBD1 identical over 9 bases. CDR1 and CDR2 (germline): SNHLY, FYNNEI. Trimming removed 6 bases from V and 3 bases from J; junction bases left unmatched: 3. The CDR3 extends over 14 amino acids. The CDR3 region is CASSTGQGYNEQFF. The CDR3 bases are TGTGCCAGCAGCACGGGACAGGGCTACAATGAGCAGTTCTTC. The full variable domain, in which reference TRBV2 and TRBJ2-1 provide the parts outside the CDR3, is EPEVTQTPSHQVTQMGQEVILRCVPISNHLYFYWYRQILGQKVEFLVSFYNNEISEKSEIFDDQFSVERPDGSNFTLKIRSTKLEDSAMYFCASSTGQGYNEQFFGPGTRLTVL.

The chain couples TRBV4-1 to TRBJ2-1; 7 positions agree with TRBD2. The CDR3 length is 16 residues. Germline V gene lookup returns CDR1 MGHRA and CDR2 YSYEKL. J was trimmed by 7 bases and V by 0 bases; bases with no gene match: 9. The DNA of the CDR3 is TGCGCCAGCAGCCAAGATCGGGGGGAGGGTAGTAATGAGCAGTTCTTC. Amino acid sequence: CASSQDRGEGSNEQFF.

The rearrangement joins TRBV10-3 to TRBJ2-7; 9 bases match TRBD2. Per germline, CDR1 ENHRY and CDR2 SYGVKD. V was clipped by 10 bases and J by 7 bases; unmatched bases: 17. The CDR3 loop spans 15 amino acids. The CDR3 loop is CATLAGVAGVEEQYF. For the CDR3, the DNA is TGTGCCACCTTAGCCGGGGTAGCGGGAGTGGAAGAGCAGTACTTC.

CDR3 coding DNA: TGTGCCAGTAGTATCCTGTCGCCCGGGGAGCTGTTTTTT. This translates into CASSILSPGELFF. The V gene is TRBV19, the J gene TRBJ2-2; D is ambiguous. Germline V gene lookup returns CDR1 LNHDA and CDR2 SQIVND (reference sequence). The CDR3 contains 13 residues. Trimming removed 3 bases at V and 6 bases at J, with 8 bases between. Looking up the rest from reference TRBV19 and TRBJ2-2 gives the full variable domain: DGGITQSPKYLFRKEGQNVTLSCEQNLNHDAMYWYRQDPGQGLRLIYYSQIVNDFQKGDIAEGYSVSREKKESFPLTVTSAQKNPTAFYLCASSILSPGELFFGEGSRLTVL.

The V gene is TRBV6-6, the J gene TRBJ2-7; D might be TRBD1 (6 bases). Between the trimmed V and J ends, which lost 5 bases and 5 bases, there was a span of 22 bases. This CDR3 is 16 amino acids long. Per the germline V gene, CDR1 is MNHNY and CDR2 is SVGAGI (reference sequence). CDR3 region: CASSPLLGAGLDEQYF. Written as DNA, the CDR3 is TGTGCCAGCAGTCCCCTTTTGGGGGCAGGGTTGGACGAGCAGTACTTC.

CDR3 DNA: TGTGCCAGCAGCACCGAGGGGTTCATGAACACTGAAGCTTTCTTT. It encodes CASSTEGFMNTEAFF. V usage is TRBV7-2 and J usage is TRBJ1-1; possibly TRBD1 for D (5 bases). V lost 5 bases and J lost 0, with 13 bases in between. In germline, CDR1 is SGHTA, CDR2 FQGNSA. This CDR3 comprises 15 residues.

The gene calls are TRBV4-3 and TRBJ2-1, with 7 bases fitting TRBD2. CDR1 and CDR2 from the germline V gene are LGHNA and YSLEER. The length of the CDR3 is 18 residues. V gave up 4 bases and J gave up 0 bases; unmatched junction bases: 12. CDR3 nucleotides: TGCGCCAGCAGCCTAGCTCGCCTAGCGGACCTCTCCTACAATGAGCAGTTCTTC. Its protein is CASSLARLADLSYNEQFF.

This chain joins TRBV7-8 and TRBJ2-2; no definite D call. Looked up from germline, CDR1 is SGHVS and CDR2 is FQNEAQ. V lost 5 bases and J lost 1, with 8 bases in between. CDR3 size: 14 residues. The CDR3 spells CASSIQGNTGELFF. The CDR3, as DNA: TGTGCCAGCAGCATACAAGGGAACACCGGGGAGCTGTTTTTT. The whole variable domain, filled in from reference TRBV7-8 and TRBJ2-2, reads GAGVSQSPRYKVAKRGQDVALRCDPISGHVSLFWYQQALGQGPEFLTYFQNEAQLDKSGLPSDRFFAERPEGSVSTLKIQRTQQEDSAVYLCASSIQGNTGELFFGEGSRLTVL.

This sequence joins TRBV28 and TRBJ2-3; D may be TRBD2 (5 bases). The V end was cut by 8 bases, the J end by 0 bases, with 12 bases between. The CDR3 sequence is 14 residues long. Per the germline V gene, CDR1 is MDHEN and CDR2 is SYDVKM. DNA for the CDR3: TGTGCCAGCGGGAGTGTGGATAGCACAGATACGCAGTATTTT. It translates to CASGSVDSTDTQYF. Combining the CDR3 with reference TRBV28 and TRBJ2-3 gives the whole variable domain DVKVTQSSRYLVKRTGEKVFLECVQDMDHENMFWYRQDPGLGLRLIYFSYDVKMKEKGDIPEGYSVSREKKERFSLILESASTNQTSMYLCASGSVDSTDTQYFGPGTRLTVL.

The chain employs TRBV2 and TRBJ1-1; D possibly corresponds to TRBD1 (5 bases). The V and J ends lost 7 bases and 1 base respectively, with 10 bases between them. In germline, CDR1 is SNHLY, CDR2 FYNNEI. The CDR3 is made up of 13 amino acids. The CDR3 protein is CASNIGGNTEAFF. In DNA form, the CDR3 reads TGTGCCAGCAATATTGGGGGGAACACTGAAGCTTTCTTT. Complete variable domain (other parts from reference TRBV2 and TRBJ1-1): EPEVTQTPSHQVTQMGQEVILRCVPISNHLYFYWYRQILGQKVEFLVSFYNNEISEKSEIFDDQFSVERPDGSNFTLKIRSTKLEDSAMYFCASNIGGNTEAFFGQGTRLTVV.

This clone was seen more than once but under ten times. Here the CDR3 reads CASGVTGEAFF. The CDR3 nucleotides read TGTGCCAGCGGGGTCACAGGTGAAGCTTTCTTT. The chain employs TRBV5-6 and TRBJ1-1; perhaps TRBD1 as D (5 bases). Germline assignment: CDR1 SGHDT and CDR2 YYEEEE. V was trimmed by 7 bases and J by 7 bases, leaving 11 bases between them. The CDR3 sequence is 11 residues long. The complete variable domain, with remaining parts taken from reference TRBV5-6 and TRBJ1-1, reads DAGVTQSPTHLIKTRGQQVTLRCSPKSGHDTVSWYQQALGQGPQFIFQYYEEEERQRGNFPDRFSGHQFPNYSSELNVNALLLGDSALYLCASGVTGEAFFGQGTRLTVV.

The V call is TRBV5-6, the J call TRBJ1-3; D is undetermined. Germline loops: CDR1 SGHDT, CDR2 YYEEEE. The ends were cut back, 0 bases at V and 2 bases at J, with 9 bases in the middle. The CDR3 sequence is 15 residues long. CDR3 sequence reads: CASSLEGLAGNTIYF. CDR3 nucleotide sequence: TGTGCCAGCAGCTTGGAGGGTCTCGCTGGAAACACCATATATTTT.

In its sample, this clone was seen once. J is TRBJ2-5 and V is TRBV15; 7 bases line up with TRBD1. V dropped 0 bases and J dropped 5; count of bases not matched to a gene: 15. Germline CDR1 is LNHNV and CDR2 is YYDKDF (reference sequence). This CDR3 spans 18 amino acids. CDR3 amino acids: CATSREAVGTGEGETQYF. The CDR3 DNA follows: TGTGCCACCAGCAGAGAGGCCGTGGGAACAGGGGAAGGTGAGACCCAGTACTTC.

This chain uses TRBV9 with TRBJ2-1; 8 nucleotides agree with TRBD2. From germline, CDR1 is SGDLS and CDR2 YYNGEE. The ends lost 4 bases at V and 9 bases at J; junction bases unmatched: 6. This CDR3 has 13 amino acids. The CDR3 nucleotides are TGTGCCAGCAGCCAGCTGAGCGGGGGTGAGCAGTTCTTC. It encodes CASSQLSGGEQFF. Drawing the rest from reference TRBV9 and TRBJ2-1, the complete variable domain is DSGVTQTPKHLITATGQRVTLRCSPRSGDLSVYWYQQSLDQGLQFLIQYYNGEERAKGNILERFSAQQFPDLHSELNLSSLELGDSALYFCASSQLSGGEQFFGPGTRLTVL.

This CDR3 is CASWRTRSNTEAFF. The CDR3 nucleotides are TGTGCCAGCTGGCGGACGCGTTCGAACACTGAAGCTTTCTTT. The chain recombines TRBV2 with TRBJ1-1; unclear D gene. Per germline, CDR1 SNHLY and CDR2 FYNNEI. Trimming stripped 8 bases from V and 1 base from J, with 14 bases between. The CDR3 loop spans 14 amino acids.

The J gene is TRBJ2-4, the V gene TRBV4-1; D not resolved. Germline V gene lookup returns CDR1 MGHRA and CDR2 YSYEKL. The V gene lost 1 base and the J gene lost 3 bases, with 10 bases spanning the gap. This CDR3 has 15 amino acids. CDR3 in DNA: TGCGCCAGCAGCCAAGGTGGGGTTGGCAAAAACATTCAGTACTTC. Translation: CASSQGGVGKNIQYF.

The CDR3 DNA is TGCGCCAGCAGTTCCGGAACCTCTAGCACAGATACGCAGTATTTT. Protein: CASSSGTSSTDTQYF. This chain uses TRBV5-1 with TRBJ2-3; unclear D gene. The CDR3 runs to 15 residues. Deletions cut 5 bases from V and 0 bases from J, with 13 bases between. Germline V CDR1 and CDR2: SGHRS, YFSETQ.

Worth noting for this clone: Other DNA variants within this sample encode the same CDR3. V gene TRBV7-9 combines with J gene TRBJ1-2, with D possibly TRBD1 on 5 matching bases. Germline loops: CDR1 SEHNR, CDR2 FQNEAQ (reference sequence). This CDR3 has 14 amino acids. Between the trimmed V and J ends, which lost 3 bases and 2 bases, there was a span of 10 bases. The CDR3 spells CASSFGGSNYGYTF. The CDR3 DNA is TGTGCCAGCAGCTTCGGGGGATCAAACTATGGCTACACCTTC.

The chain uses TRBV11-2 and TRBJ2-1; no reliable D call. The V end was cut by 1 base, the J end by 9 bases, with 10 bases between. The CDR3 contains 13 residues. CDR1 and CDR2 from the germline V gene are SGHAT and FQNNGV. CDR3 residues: CASSLVSHPEQFF. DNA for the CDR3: TGTGCCAGCAGCTTAGTTAGCCACCCTGAGCAGTTCTTC.